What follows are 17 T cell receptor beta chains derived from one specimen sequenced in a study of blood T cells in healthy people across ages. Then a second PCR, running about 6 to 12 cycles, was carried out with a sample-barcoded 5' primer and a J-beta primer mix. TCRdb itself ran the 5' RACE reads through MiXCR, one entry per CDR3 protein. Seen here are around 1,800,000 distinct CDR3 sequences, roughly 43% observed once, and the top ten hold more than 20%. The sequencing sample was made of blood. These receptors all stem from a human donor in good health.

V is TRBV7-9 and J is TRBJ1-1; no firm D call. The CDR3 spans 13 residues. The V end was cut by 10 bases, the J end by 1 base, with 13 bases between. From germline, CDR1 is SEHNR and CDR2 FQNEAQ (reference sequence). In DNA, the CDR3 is TGTGCCACCACTACTGACGGGAACACTGAAGCTTTCTTT. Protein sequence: CATTTDGNTEAFF.

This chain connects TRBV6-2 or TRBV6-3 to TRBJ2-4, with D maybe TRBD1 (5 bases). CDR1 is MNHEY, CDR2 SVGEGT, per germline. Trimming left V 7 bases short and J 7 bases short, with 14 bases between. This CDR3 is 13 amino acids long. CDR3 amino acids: CASTRQQTNIQYF. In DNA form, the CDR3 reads TGTGCCAGCACCCGACAGCAAACGAACATTCAGTACTTC.

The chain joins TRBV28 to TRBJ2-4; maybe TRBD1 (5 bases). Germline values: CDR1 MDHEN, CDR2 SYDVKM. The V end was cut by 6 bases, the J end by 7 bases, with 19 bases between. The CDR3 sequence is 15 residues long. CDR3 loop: CASSRPTQDWNIQYF. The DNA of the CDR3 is TGTGCCAGCAGCCGACCGACACAGGATTGGAACATTCAGTACTTC.

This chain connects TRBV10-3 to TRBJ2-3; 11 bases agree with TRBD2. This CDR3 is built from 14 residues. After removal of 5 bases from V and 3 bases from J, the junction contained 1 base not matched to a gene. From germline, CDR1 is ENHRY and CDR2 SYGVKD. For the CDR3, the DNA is TGTGCCATCAGTAGACTAGCGGGGACAGATACGCAGTATTTT. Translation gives CAISRLAGTDTQYF.

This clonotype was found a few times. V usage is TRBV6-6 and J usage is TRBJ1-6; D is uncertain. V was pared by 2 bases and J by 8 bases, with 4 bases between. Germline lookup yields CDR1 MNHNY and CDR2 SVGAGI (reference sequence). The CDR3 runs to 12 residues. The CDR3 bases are TGTGCCAGCAGTTACGGGGATTCACCCCTCCACTTT. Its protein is CASSYGDSPLHF.

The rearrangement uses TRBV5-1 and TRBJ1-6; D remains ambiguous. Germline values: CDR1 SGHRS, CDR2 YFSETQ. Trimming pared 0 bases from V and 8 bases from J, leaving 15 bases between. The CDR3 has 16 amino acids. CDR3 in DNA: TGCGCCAGCAGCTTGGAGGGTAGTTCTCCTTATTCACCCCTCCACTTT. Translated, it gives CASSLEGSSPYSPLHF.

The CDR3 spells CASSLGGLPPRNEQFF. The CDR3 bases are TGTGCCAGCAGCTTAGGGGGACTCCCCCCTCGGAATGAGCAGTTCTTC. V gene TRBV11-2 combines with J gene TRBJ2-1; tentative D call: TRBD2 (6 bases). The V gene's germline CDR1 is SGHAT and CDR2 FQNNGV. Deletions cut 1 base from V and 7 bases from J, with 17 bases between. This CDR3 has 16 amino acids.

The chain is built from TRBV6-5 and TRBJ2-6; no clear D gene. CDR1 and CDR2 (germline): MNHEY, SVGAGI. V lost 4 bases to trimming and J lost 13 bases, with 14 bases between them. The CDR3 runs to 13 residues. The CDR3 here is CASSSTHREVLTF. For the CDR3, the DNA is TGTGCCAGCAGTTCAACACATAGGGAAGTCCTGACTTTC.

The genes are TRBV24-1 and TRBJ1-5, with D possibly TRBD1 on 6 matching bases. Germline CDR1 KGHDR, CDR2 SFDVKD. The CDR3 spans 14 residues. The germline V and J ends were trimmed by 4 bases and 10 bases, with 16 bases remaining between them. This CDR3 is CATSDRGWVFPQHF. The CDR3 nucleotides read TGTGCCACCAGTGACAGGGGATGGGTGTTTCCCCAGCATTTT.

CDR3 region: CASSLAMGTGYTF. The CDR3 DNA follows: TGTGCCAGCAGCTTAGCGATGGGGACTGGCTACACCTTC. The chain is built from TRBV7-8 and TRBJ1-2; D may be TRBD1 (5 bases). Germline V gene data show CDR1 as SGHVS and CDR2 as FQNEAQ. Trimming stripped 0 bases from V and 7 bases from J, with 9 bases between. The CDR3 covers 13 residues.

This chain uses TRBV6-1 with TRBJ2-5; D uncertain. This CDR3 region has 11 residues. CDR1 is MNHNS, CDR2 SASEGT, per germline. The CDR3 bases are TGTCCCACACTCCTCCAAGAGACCCAGTACTTC. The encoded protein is CPTLLQETQYF.

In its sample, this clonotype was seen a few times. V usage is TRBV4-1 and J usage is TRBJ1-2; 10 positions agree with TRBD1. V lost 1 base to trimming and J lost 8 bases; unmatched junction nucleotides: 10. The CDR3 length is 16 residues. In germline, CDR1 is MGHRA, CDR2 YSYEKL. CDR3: CASSQGQGAAKGGYTF. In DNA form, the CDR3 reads TGCGCCAGCAGCCAAGGACAGGGGGCGGCTAAGGGAGGCTACACCTTC.

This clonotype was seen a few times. CDR3 DNA sequence: TGCAGTGCTAGAGATATTGGCGGGGGCCCTCAGGTTTACAATGAGCAGTTCTTC. This translates into CSARDIGGGPQVYNEQFF. The genes are TRBV20-1 and TRBJ2-1, with a tentative D call TRBD2 (7 bases). Germline V gene lookup returns CDR1 DFQATT and CDR2 SNEGSKA (reference sequence). The V and J ends lost 0 bases and 4 bases respectively, with 22 bases between them. The CDR3 runs to 18 residues.

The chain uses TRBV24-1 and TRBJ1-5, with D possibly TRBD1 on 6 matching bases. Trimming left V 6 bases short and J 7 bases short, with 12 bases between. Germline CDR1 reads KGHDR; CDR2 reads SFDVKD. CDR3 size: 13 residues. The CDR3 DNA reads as TGTGCCACCAGTCCACAGGGTGGGCAGCCCCAGCATTTT. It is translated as CATSPQGGQPQHF.

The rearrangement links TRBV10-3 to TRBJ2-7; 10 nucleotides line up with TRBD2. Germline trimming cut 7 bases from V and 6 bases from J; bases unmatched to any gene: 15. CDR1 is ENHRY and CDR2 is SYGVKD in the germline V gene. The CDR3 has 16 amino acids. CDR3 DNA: TGTGCCATCACTCTCGGCCCTAGCGGGGGCTTTGGCGAGCAGTACTTC. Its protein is CAITLGPSGGFGEQYF.

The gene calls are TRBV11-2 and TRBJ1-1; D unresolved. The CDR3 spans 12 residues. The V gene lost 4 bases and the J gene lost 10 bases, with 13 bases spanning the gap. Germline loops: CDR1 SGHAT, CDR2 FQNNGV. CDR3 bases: TGTGCCAGCAGCTCAGAAGTCTCTGGAGCTTTCTTT. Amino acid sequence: CASSSEVSGAFF.

DNA for the CDR3: TGTGCCAGCAGTCTTATATTGGGACAGGGGGCAACAGATACGCAGTATTTT. Its protein is CASSLILGQGATDTQYF. The rearrangement joins TRBV28 to TRBJ2-3, with TRBD1 matching over 12 bases. CDR3 length: 17 residues. J lost 3 bases, V lost 5 bases, and 9 bases had no gene match. Germline-derived CDR1 and CDR2 are MDHEN and SYDVKM.